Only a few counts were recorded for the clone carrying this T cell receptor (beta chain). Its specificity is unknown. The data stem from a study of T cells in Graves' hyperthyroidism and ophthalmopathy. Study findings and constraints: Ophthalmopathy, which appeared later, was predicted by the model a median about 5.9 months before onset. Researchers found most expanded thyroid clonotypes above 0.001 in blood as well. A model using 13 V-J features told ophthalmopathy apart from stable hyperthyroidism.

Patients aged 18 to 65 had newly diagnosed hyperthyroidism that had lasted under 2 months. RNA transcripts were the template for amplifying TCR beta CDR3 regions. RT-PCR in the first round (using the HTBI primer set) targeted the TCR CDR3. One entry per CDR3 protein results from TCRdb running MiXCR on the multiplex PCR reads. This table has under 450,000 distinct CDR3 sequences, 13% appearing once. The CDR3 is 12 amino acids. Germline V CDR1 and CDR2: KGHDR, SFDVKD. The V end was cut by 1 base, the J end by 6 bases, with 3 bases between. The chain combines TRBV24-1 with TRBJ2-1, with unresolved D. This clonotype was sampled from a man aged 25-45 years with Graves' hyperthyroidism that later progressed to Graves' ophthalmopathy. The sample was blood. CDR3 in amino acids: CATSDFFNEQFF. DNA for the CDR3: TGTGCCACCAGTGATTTTTTCAATGAGCAGTTCTTC.